The subject of this entry is one T cell receptor beta chain. Sequencing used immunoSEQ multiplex PCR; TCRdb keeps in-frame clones, though not all of them. The sample lists around 60,000 clones; about 73% were seen once. This sample is drawn from a study of blood T cell repertoires in COVID-19. Study details: The analysed material was cDNA or gDNA that came from T cells, B-cell-depleted T cells, or PBMCs.

V was pared by 4 bases and J by 4 bases, with 13 bases between. The CDR3 length is 15 residues. Per germline, CDR1 LNHNV and CDR2 YYDKDF (reference sequence). The clonotype originates from a woman aged 45 to 65 with active or convalescent COVID-19. Sequences were obtained from peripheral blood. V gene TRBV15 combines with J gene TRBJ1-4; possible D gene TRBD1, 6 bases. Here the CDR3 DNA reads TGTGCCACCAGCAACCGGACAGACCGTAATGAAAAACTGTTTTTT. Amino acids: CATSNRTDRNEKLFF. The full variable domain, in which reference TRBV15 and TRBJ1-4 provide the parts outside the CDR3, is DAMVIQNPRYQVTQFGKPVTLSCSQTLNHNVMYWYQQKSSQAPKLLFHYYDKDFNNEADTPDNFQSRRPNTSFCFLDIRSPGLGDTAMYLCATSNRTDRNEKLFFGSGTQLSVL.